Shown below are 23 T cell receptor beta chains from a single sample sequenced in a study of identical twins. A single record per CDR3 protein comes from TCRdb applying MiXCR to the 5' RACE reads. The repertoire consists of about 690,000 distinct CDR3 sequences, with less than 7% occurring once and the leading ten covering around 2%. The sample consisted of naive T cells sorted from blood. All receptors come from a man younger than 30 in good health.

The chain uses TRBV30 and TRBJ2-7, with 7 nucleotides matching TRBD1. Germline V CDR1 and CDR2: GTSNPN, SVGIG (reference sequence). This CDR3 is built from 12 residues. The V segment lost 2 bases and the J segment 3 bases; nucleotides outside the gene matches: 1. This CDR3 is CAWSRDSYEQYV. CDR3 bases: TGTGCCTGGAGTCGGGACAGCTACGAGCAGTACGTC.

This clonotype was seen at least ten times. The chain employs TRBV20-1 and TRBJ2-3, with D unresolved. This CDR3 has 10 residues. The V end lost 6 bases, the J end lost 6 bases, and 7 bases lay between the germline ends. Germline CDR1 reads DFQATT; CDR2 reads SNEGSKA (reference sequence). The CDR3 nucleotides read TGCAGTGCCCCTATGGATACGCAGTATTTT. Translation: CSAPMDTQYF.

There are a few counts of this clonotype. The genes are TRBV5-5 and TRBJ2-1, with a possible D match to TRBD1 (6 bases). CDR1 SGHKS and CDR2 YYEKEE come from the germline V gene (reference sequence). V lost 3 bases to trimming and J lost 5 bases, with 15 bases between them. The CDR3 spans 15 residues. The CDR3 region is CASSSYRVLDNEQFF. In nucleotides, the CDR3 is TGTGCCAGCAGCTCTTACAGGGTACTAGACAATGAGCAGTTCTTC.

The chain recombines TRBV24-1 with TRBJ2-1; weak D call: TRBD2 (6 bases). V was pared by 3 bases and J by 6 bases, with 11 bases between. The CDR3 length is 14 residues. CDR1 is KGHDR and CDR2 is SFDVKD in the germline V gene. The CDR3 DNA follows: TGTGCCACCAGTGATCGGTGGGACTCCAATGAGCAGTTCTTC. Translating gives CATSDRWDSNEQFF.

This clonotype was recorded at least ten times. The CDR3 loop reads CASRRELHTEAFF. In nucleotides, the CDR3 is TGTGCCAGCAGGCGGGAGTTACACACTGAAGCTTTCTTT. The J gene is TRBJ1-1, the V gene TRBV12-3 or TRBV12-4; D gene unclear. The CDR3 is 13 amino acids. Trimming took off 6 bases at V and 3 bases at J, with 11 bases between the two ends.

This clonotype was found many times. This rearrangement joins TRBV6-1 to TRBJ2-2; 9 bases are a match to TRBD1. The CDR3 extends over 15 amino acids. V dropped 7 bases and J dropped 3; count of bases not matched to a gene: 6. Per germline, CDR1 MNHNS and CDR2 SASEGT. This CDR3 reads CASTLQGAYTGELFF. CDR3 nucleotides: TGTGCCAGCACCCTACAGGGGGCGTACACCGGGGAGCTGTTTTTT.

The table lists this clonotype with many counts. This chain uses TRBV25-1 with TRBJ1-1, with D perhaps matching TRBD1 (5 bases). Germline values: CDR1 MGHDK, CDR2 SYGVNS. Trimming pared 4 bases from V and 10 bases from J, leaving 13 bases between. The CDR3 contains 12 residues. As DNA, the CDR3 is TGTGCCAGCAGTGGGGACTCAAAACGAGCTTTCTTT. This codes for CASSGDSKRAFF.

This clonotype has at least ten counts. The chain uses TRBV10-2 and TRBJ2-1; D not certain. Trimming pared 6 bases from V and 0 bases from J, leaving 15 bases between. Germline V gives CDR1 WSHSY, CDR2 SAAADI. The length of the CDR3 is 16 residues. In nucleotides, the CDR3 is TGCGCCAGCAGCCCCAGCGTCGAGTACTCCTACAATGAGCAGTTCTTC. It yields the protein CASSPSVEYSYNEQFF.

This clonotype was counted many times. The chain carries TRBV10-3 and TRBJ2-7; D is possibly TRBD2 (5 bases). This CDR3 spans 15 amino acids. Germline-derived CDR1 and CDR2 are ENHRY and SYGVKD. V lost 3 bases to trimming and J lost 1 base, with 13 bases between them. The CDR3 DNA sequence: TGTGCCATCAGTGAAGGTGGGAGCCGATCCTACGAGCAGTACGTC. Its protein product is CAISEGGSRSYEQYV.

This clonotype showed up many times. The chain uses TRBV12-3 or TRBV12-4 and TRBJ2-2, with D unclear. V lost 6 bases, J lost 2 bases, and 7 bases lay in between. CDR3 length equals 13 residues. CDR3 residues: CASSPGNTGELFF. The CDR3 coding sequence is TGTGCCAGCAGCCCCGGCAACACCGGGGAGCTGTTTTTT.

This clonotype was recorded at least ten times. V is TRBV5-1 and J is TRBJ1-3; D unclear. Trimming removed 2 bases from V and 0 bases from J, with 6 bases in between. The CDR3 loop spans 14 amino acids. Germline V gene lookup returns CDR1 SGHRS and CDR2 YFSETQ. CDR3 nucleotides: TGCGCCAGCAGCTTTGCCCTCTCTGGAAACACCATATATTTT. This gives the protein CASSFALSGNTIYF.

Only a few counts were recorded for this clonotype. The V and J genes are TRBV7-2 and TRBJ2-2, with 10 bases identical to TRBD1. The CDR3 covers 15 residues. The germline V gene encodes CDR1 SGHTA and CDR2 FQGNSA. V gave up 5 bases and J gave up 6 bases; unmatched junction bases: 6. The CDR3 DNA follows: TGTGCCAGCAGCCCACGGGACAGGGGCTCCGGGGAGCTGTTTTTT. Protein sequence: CASSPRDRGSGELFF. Using reference TRBV7-2 and TRBJ2-2 for the parts outside the CDR3, the full variable domain is GAGVSQSPSNKVTEKGKDVELRCDPISGHTALYWYRQSLGQGLEFLIYFQGNSAPDKSGLPSDRFSAERTGGSVSTLTIQRTQQEDSAVYLCASSPRDRGSGELFFGEGSRLTVL.

This clonotype was observed at least ten times. The gene calls are TRBV12-3 or TRBV12-4 and TRBJ2-1, with 10 bases fitting TRBD1. J was trimmed by 3 bases and V by 5 bases; bases with no gene match: 4. This CDR3 comprises 15 residues. Here the CDR3 reads CASSLRDRGYNEQFF. The CDR3 coding sequence is TGTGCCAGCAGTCTCCGGGACAGGGGCTACAATGAGCAGTTCTTC.

This clonotype occurred many times. The chain combines TRBV7-6 with TRBJ2-2; D may match TRBD1 or TRBD2 (6 bases each). The CDR3 contains 16 residues. Germline V gene sequence: CDR1 SGHVS, CDR2 FNYEAQ. V lost 3 bases and J lost 5, with 16 bases in between. CDR3 region: CASSLEGDLGTGELFF. The CDR3 bases are TGTGCCAGCAGCTTGGAGGGGGACTTAGGAACCGGGGAGCTGTTTTTT.

The chain employs TRBV4-2 and TRBJ1-1; D not resolved. There are 14 residues in the CDR3. The germline V gene has CDR1 LGHNA and CDR2 YNFKEQ. The V end lost 4 bases, the J end lost 3 bases, and 12 bases lay between the germline ends. CDR3 nucleotide sequence: TGTGCCAGCAGCCCCGCCGGGCGGGACACTGAAGCTTTCTTT. It encodes CASSPAGRDTEAFF.

This clonotype was seen ten or more times. The rearrangement uses TRBV6-2 or TRBV6-3 and TRBJ1-6; no definite D call. Germline CDR1 and CDR2: MNHEY and SVGEGT. Trimming pared 2 bases from V and 8 bases from J, leaving 4 bases between. The CDR3 covers 12 residues. The CDR3 reads CASSYRDSPLHF. Written as DNA, the CDR3 is TGTGCCAGCAGTTACCGGGATTCACCCCTCCACTTT.

This clonotype was counted between two and nine times. The chain has TRBV7-2 and TRBJ2-2; TRBD1 is a possible D gene (6 bases). This CDR3 spans 17 amino acids. Per the germline V gene, CDR1 is SGHTA and CDR2 is FQGNSA. The V end lost 0 bases, the J end lost 4 bases, and 15 bases lay between the germline ends. The CDR3 spells CASSLALGQRGTGELFF. As DNA, the CDR3 is TGTGCCAGCAGCTTAGCCCTTGGACAGAGGGGCACCGGGGAGCTGTTTTTT.

J is TRBJ1-1 and V is TRBV4-3, with D unresolved. V shed 0 bases and J shed 1 base, with 9 bases lying between them. Germline V gene data show CDR1 as LGHNA and CDR2 as YSLEER. This CDR3 is built from 15 residues. CDR3 nucleotide sequence: TGCGCCAGCAGCCAAGAAGGGTGGGGGAACACTGAAGCTTTCTTT. This translates into CASSQEGWGNTEAFF.

In this sample, this clonotype turned up a few times. This chain joins TRBV30 and TRBJ2-1, with 9 bases that match TRBD2. This CDR3 is 12 amino acids long. Trimming took 6 bases from V and 14 from J; bases not matched to a gene: 11. The germline V gene has CDR1 GTSNPN and CDR2 SVGIG (reference sequence). The CDR3 is CACSLAGPPEFF. The CDR3 DNA is TGTGCCTGTTCTCTAGCGGGACCGCCAGAGTTCTTC.

This clonotype was seen many times. The DNA for the CDR3 is TGCGCCAGCACCGAGGAGGTATTCAGCGGCTACACCTTC. Amino acid sequence: CASTEEVFSGYTF. The V gene is TRBV5-1, the J gene TRBJ1-2; D is ambiguous. V lost 6 bases and J lost 8, with 17 bases in between. The CDR3 contains 13 residues. Germline V gene data show CDR1 as SGHRS and CDR2 as YFSETQ.

This clonotype has at least ten counts. The CDR3 DNA sequence: TGTGCCAGCAGACTTGGGACGATGGCCTTTGAAGCTTTCTTT. This translates into CASRLGTMAFEAFF. The chain joins TRBV6-1 to TRBJ1-1, with D perhaps matching TRBD1 (5 bases). This CDR3 contains 14 residues. From germline, CDR1 is MNHNS and CDR2 SASEGT. Deletions cut 6 bases from V and 7 bases from J, with 18 bases between.

The rearrangement joins TRBV5-1 to TRBJ1-6; D is ambiguous. In germline, CDR1 is SGHRS, CDR2 YFSETQ. The CDR3 is 15 residues long. Trimming stripped 5 bases from V and 7 bases from J, with 16 bases between. The CDR3 DNA follows: TGCGCCAGCAGACTAACACCGAACGCCAATTCACCCCTCCACTTT. Amino acids: CASRLTPNANSPLHF. The full variable domain, its missing parts supplied by reference TRBV5-1 and TRBJ1-6, is KAGVTQTPRYLIKTRGQQVTLSCSPISGHRSVSWYQQTPGQGLQFLFEYFSETQRNKGNFPGRFSGRQFSNSRSEMNVSTLELGDSALYLCASRLTPNANSPLHFGNGTRLTVT.

This clonotype was observed once. This may be a read error, as it is one base from a much larger clone. The genes are TRBV4-3 and TRBJ2-3; TRBD2 matches at 11 bases. The CDR3 consists of 18 residues. CDR1 is LGHNA, CDR2 YSLEER, per germline. The DNA for the CDR3 is TGCGCCAGCAGCCAAGATATTATAGGACTAGCGGGCACAGATACGCAGTGTTTT. It translates to CASSQDIIGLAGTDTQCF.